The T cell receptor (beta chain) described here comes from a study of blood T cell repertoires in COVID-19. Authors' data handling: Amplification from reference gene primers served as the basis for estimated nucleated cell counts. The repertoire was sequenced with immunoSEQ multiplex PCR; TCRdb's copy has only in-frame clones and lacks some. V, J and clone size reflect that table, while D and trimming were determined from the DNA. The sample yields 150,000 to 200,000 clones, roughly 80% seen once. This CDR3 region has 13 residues. Trimming shortened V by 1 base and J by 8 bases, and 9 bases separated the two germline ends.

Sequences were obtained from peripheral blood. V and J are TRBV12-3 or TRBV12-4 and TRBJ2-4; tentatively, D is TRBD1 (5 bases). The clonotype comes from a man in his 60s with acute or convalescent COVID-19. This chain's CDR3 is CASSLGGPDIQYF. CDR3 in DNA: TGTGCCAGCAGTTTAGGGGGCCCGGACATTCAGTACTTC.